These 32 T cell receptor beta chains were sequenced from one sample in a study of T-cell reconstitution after alpha-beta-depleted transplantation in children. During its preparation, the TCRbeta library received unique molecular identifiers. TCRdb processed the PCR reads anew with MiXCR; each CDR3 protein has one entry. The table lists around 250,000 distinct CDR3 sequences, 20% to 30% of them singletons. This sample comprised PBMCs, obtained before TCRalphabeta/CD19-depleted stem cell transplant. These receptor sequences come from a girl aged 2-9 years with Fanconi anemia, due to receive a stem cell transplant.

Many counts were recorded for this clonotype. This chain joins TRBV25-1 and TRBJ2-1; perhaps TRBD2 as D (5 bases). CDR1 MGHDK and CDR2 SYGVNS come from the germline V gene. Trimming stripped 3 bases from V and 2 bases from J, with 8 bases between. The CDR3 loop spans 14 amino acids. CDR3 nucleotide sequence: TGTGCCAGCAGTGAGGAACTAGCCTACAATGAGCAGTTCTTC. Translated: CASSEELAYNEQFF.

This chain connects TRBV20-1 to TRBJ1-2; D gene ambiguous. This CDR3 region has 12 residues. Per the germline V gene, CDR1 is DFQATT and CDR2 is SNEGSKA (reference sequence). The V end lost 3 bases, the J end lost 6 bases, and 11 bases lay between the germline ends. CDR3 DNA: TGCAGTGCTAGTATGGGAGCAAATGGCTACACCTTC. It translates to CSASMGANGYTF.

This clonotype was seen a handful of times. This could be a read error, since a much larger clone is one nucleotide away. The chain carries TRBV15 and TRBJ2-7, with D tentatively TRBD1 (6 bases). The CDR3 runs 13 residues. V was cut by 3 bases and J by 0 bases, with 6 bases left in between. Germline CDR1 and CDR2: LNHNV and YYDKDF (reference sequence). CDR3 protein: CATSRDSSYEQYF. CDR3 in DNA: TGTGCCACCAGCAGGGACAGCTCCTACGAGCAGTACTTC. Full variable domain (rest looked up from reference TRBV15 and TRBJ2-7): DAMVIQNPRYQVTQFGKPVTLSCSQTLNHNVMYWYQQKSSQAPKLLFHYYDKDFNNEADTPDNFQSRRPNTSFCFLDIRSPGLGDTAMYLCATSRDSSYEQYFGPGTRLTVT.

There are a few counts of this clonotype. The rearrangement joins TRBV5-1 to TRBJ2-5; D is unclear. V lost 1 base and J lost 1, with 8 bases in between. This CDR3 is built from 14 residues. Germline V gene lookup returns CDR1 SGHRS and CDR2 YFSETQ. The CDR3, as DNA: TGCGCCAGCAGCTTGAGGCAGGCCCAAGAGACCCAGTACTTC. Its translation is CASSLRQAQETQYF.

The chain recombines TRBV20-1 with TRBJ2-7, with 7 nucleotides matching TRBD1. Per germline, CDR1 DFQATT and CDR2 SNEGSKA (reference sequence). Trimming at V came to 0 bases and at J to 4 bases, leaving 18 bases not matched to a gene. This CDR3 is 18 amino acids long. The CDR3 DNA reads TGCAGTGCTAGAGAAGGCGACAGGGAATATTACGCATATTACGAGCAGTACTTC. As protein: CSAREGDREYYAYYEQYF.

This clonotype was seen repeatedly, ten times or more. The rearrangement uses TRBV29-1 and TRBJ2-1; D may be TRBD1 (6 bases). There are 12 residues in the CDR3. Between the trimmed V and J ends, which lost 6 bases and 5 bases, there was a span of 11 bases. Germline V gene lookup returns CDR1 SQVTM and CDR2 ANQGSEA. CDR3 sequence: CSVSTGNNEQFF. Written as DNA, the CDR3 is TGCAGCGTGTCTACAGGGAACAATGAGCAGTTCTTC.

V and J are TRBV5-5 and TRBJ2-7; 7 bases match TRBD2. J gave up 0 bases and V 1 base, and 7 bases lay outside the gene matches. This CDR3 has 16 amino acids. Germline CDR1 reads SGHKS; CDR2 reads YYEKEE (reference sequence). CDR3 in amino acids: CASSLKTSAISYEQYF. CDR3 coding DNA: TGTGCCAGCAGCTTGAAAACTAGCGCGATCTCCTACGAGCAGTACTTC.

This clonotype occurred a few times. The V call is TRBV20-1, the J call TRBJ2-7; D is perhaps TRBD2 (5 bases). This CDR3 has 14 amino acids. Germline V gene sequence: CDR1 DFQATT, CDR2 SNEGSKA (reference sequence). The germline V and J ends were trimmed by 0 bases and 3 bases, with 12 bases remaining between them. CDR3 protein: CSARDLIGDYEQYF. The CDR3 nucleotides are TGCAGTGCTAGAGATCTAATCGGGGACTACGAGCAGTACTTC.

This clonotype was detected many times. This chain connects TRBV10-2 to TRBJ2-1; 11 bases map to TRBD2. This CDR3 has 16 residues. Trimming removed 6 bases from V and 6 bases from J; junction bases left unmatched: 10. Germline-derived CDR1 and CDR2 are WSHSY and SAAADI. CDR3 residues: CASRTSGIVGGNEQFF. The CDR3 nucleotides are TGCGCCAGCAGGACTAGCGGGATAGTTGGTGGCAATGAGCAGTTCTTC.

In this sample, this clonotype turned up many times. J is TRBJ2-5 and V is TRBV7-2; D call uncertain. The CDR3 is made up of 15 amino acids. In germline, CDR1 is SGHTA, CDR2 FQGNSA. Trimming shortened V by 1 base and J by 6 bases, and 15 bases separated the two germline ends. In nucleotides, the CDR3 is TGTGCCAGCAGCTTAGATTGGGTCCCTAGACAGACCCAGTACTTC. Translated, it gives CASSLDWVPRQTQYF.

This clonotype was recorded many times. The rearrangement uses TRBV29-1 and TRBJ2-7; TRBD2 agrees at 11 bases. The J segment lost 1 base and the V segment lost 4 bases, leaving 3 bases of the junction unmatched. The CDR3 consists of 14 residues. From germline, CDR1 is SQVTM and CDR2 ANQGSEA. CDR3 nucleotide sequence: TGCAGCGTTGGCCTAGCGGGAGGTTCCTACGAGCAGTACTTC. Protein product: CSVGLAGGSYEQYF.

The table lists this clonotype with many counts. CDR3 sequence reads: CSADPGQGEFNEQFF. The CDR3 DNA reads TGCAGTGCGGACCCGGGACAGGGTGAATTCAATGAGCAGTTCTTC. The chain links TRBV20-1 to TRBJ2-1; 9 nucleotides agree with TRBD1. After removal of 6 bases from V and 6 bases from J, the junction contained 12 bases not matched to a gene. CDR1 and CDR2 from the germline V gene are DFQATT and SNEGSKA (reference sequence). The CDR3 spans 15 residues.

This clonotype was counted many times. J is TRBJ2-7 and V is TRBV19; 12 nucleotides align to TRBD2. The CDR3 spans 17 residues. The V gene end was trimmed by 5 bases and the J gene end by 2 bases; junction bases not matched to a gene: 10. The germline V gene encodes CDR1 LNHDA and CDR2 SQIVND (reference sequence). CDR3 loop: CASSSTSGSPAPYEQYF. The CDR3 DNA sequence: TGTGCCAGTAGTTCGACTAGCGGGAGCCCTGCGCCCTACGAGCAGTACTTC. Variable domain in full (rest from reference TRBV19 and TRBJ2-7): DGGITQSPKYLFRKEGQNVTLSCEQNLNHDAMYWYRQDPGQGLRLIYYSQIVNDFQKGDIAEGYSVSREKKESFPLTVTSAQKNPTAFYLCASSSTSGSPAPYEQYFGPGTRLTVT.

The table lists this clonotype with many counts. CDR3 protein: CASPRTVHPQETQYF. CDR3 DNA: TGTGCCAGCCCGCGGACGGTACACCCCCAAGAGACCCAGTACTTC. V gene TRBV28 combines with J gene TRBJ2-5; D gene ambiguous. The germline V and J ends were trimmed by 8 bases and 1 base, with 17 bases remaining between them. Germline loops: CDR1 MDHEN, CDR2 SYDVKM. This CDR3 has 15 amino acids. The full variable domain, rest sourced from reference TRBV28 and TRBJ2-5, is DVKVTQSSRYLVKRTGEKVFLECVQDMDHENMFWYRQDPGLGLRLIYFSYDVKMKEKGDIPEGYSVSREKKERFSLILESASTNQTSMYLCASPRTVHPQETQYFGPGTRLLVL.

This clonotype has ten or more counts. The chain has TRBV29-1 and TRBJ1-1; D ambiguous. The CDR3 consists of 12 residues. Trimming left V 4 bases short and J 1 base short, with 7 bases between. CDR1 and CDR2 (germline): SQVTM, ANQGSEA. For the CDR3, the DNA is TGCAGCGTTGTGCCAGCGAACACTGAAGCTTTCTTT. Translated: CSVVPANTEAFF.

This clonotype has ten or more counts. This chain joins TRBV6-1 and TRBJ2-3, with TRBD1 identical over 9 bases. This CDR3 region has 14 residues. The germline V gene has CDR1 MNHNS and CDR2 SASEGT. V was clipped by 9 bases and J by 3 bases; unmatched bases: 7. CDR3 sequence (DNA): TGTGCCAGGCCCCCGGGACAGGGAACAGATACGCAGTATTTT. Translation gives CARPPGQGTDTQYF.

The J gene is TRBJ2-2, the V gene TRBV20-1; 7 bases map to TRBD1. The V and J ends lost 0 bases and 4 bases, in that order; junction bases with no gene match: 2. CDR1 and CDR2 (germline): DFQATT, SNEGSKA (reference sequence). This CDR3 comprises 14 residues. CDR3 bases: TGCAGTGCTAGAGAGGGGACAGTCACCGGGGAGCTGTTTTTT. Its translation: CSAREGTVTGELFF.

This clonotype showed up many times. The V and J genes are TRBV5-1 and TRBJ2-5, with TRBD2 matching 12 bases. The CDR3 loop spans 16 amino acids. CDR1 and CDR2 (germline): SGHRS, YFSETQ. V shed 0 bases, J shed 2 bases, and the junction held 2 bases outside the gene matches. In nucleotides, the CDR3 is TGCGCCAGCAGCTTGGGACTAGCGGGAGATCAAGAGACCCAGTACTTC. This sequence encodes CASSLGLAGDQETQYF.

To note about this clonotype: A much larger clonotype is one base distant, so this may be a read error. CDR3 region: CCAPRVGDRDTGELFF. The CDR3 region has the DNA TGCTGTGCCCCTAGAGTGGGCGACAGGGACACCGGGGAGCTGTTTTTT. The V gene is TRBV20-1, the J gene TRBJ2-2; 7 bases are a match to TRBD1. The CDR3 covers 16 residues. Germline V lookup: CDR1 DFQATT, CDR2 SNEGSKA (reference sequence).

This chain connects TRBV6-2 or TRBV6-3 to TRBJ2-1, with D unclear. From germline, CDR1 is MNHEY and CDR2 SVGEGT. CDR3 length: 14 residues. The germline V and J ends were trimmed by 6 bases and 4 bases, with 13 bases remaining between them. CDR3 coding DNA: TGTGCCAGCAGCCGCATTGGACCTTACAATGAGCAGTTCTTC. Translated: CASSRIGPYNEQFF.

The chain is built from TRBV29-1 and TRBJ2-1; 14 bases align to TRBD2. This CDR3 comprises 17 residues. CDR1 and CDR2 (germline): SQVTM, ANQGSEA. V dropped 6 bases and J dropped 1; count of bases not matched to a gene: 8. The CDR3 loop reads CSVDGLAGGRSYNEQFF. CDR3 nucleotides: TGCAGCGTCGACGGACTAGCGGGAGGTCGGTCCTACAATGAGCAGTTCTTC.

In this sample, this clonotype turned up a few times. Relative to the germline gene, one junction end is altered; a read error may explain this. The V call is TRBV20-1, the J call TRBJ2-1; TRBD1 is a possible D gene (6 bases). The germline CDR1 and CDR2 sequences are DFQATT and SNEGSKA (reference sequence). This CDR3 contains 16 residues. CDR3 loop: CCARDKGGPWDNEQFF. CDR3 bases: TGCTGTGCTAGGGATAAAGGGGGTCCATGGGACAATGAGCAGTTCTTC.

The table lists this clonotype with a few counts. The rearrangement uses TRBV5-1 and TRBJ2-7, with a weak D call TRBD1 (6 bases). Trimming pared 3 bases from V and 1 base from J, leaving 14 bases between. Germline-derived CDR1 and CDR2 are SGHRS and YFSETQ. CDR3 length: 15 amino acids. The CDR3 DNA follows: TGCGCCAGCAGCTACCGGGACACACGATCCTACGAGCAGTACTTC. It encodes CASSYRDTRSYEQYF.

The count of this clonotype is one. The rearrangement uses TRBV20-1 and TRBJ2-5; the D gene is possibly TRBD1 (5 bases). Germline CDR1 DFQATT, CDR2 SNEGSKA (reference sequence). Trimming removed 5 bases from V and 4 bases from J, with 17 bases in between. The CDR3 extends over 14 amino acids. Written as DNA, the CDR3 is TGCAGTGCTCTAGACAGCTGGAGATCAGAGACCCAGTACTTC. Its protein product is CSALDSWRSETQYF.

This clonotype was counted at least ten times. The rearrangement uses TRBV12-3 or TRBV12-4 and TRBJ2-3; 8 bases align to TRBD2. This CDR3 has 15 amino acids. The J segment lost 4 bases and the V segment lost 2 bases, leaving 5 bases of the junction unmatched. CDR3 sequence (DNA): TGTGCCAGCAGTTTAATTCTAGCGGGTGCAGATACGCAGTATTTT. As protein: CASSLILAGADTQYF.

CDR3 sequence (DNA): TGTGCCAGCAGACTAGCGGGGCCGCTACGCGAGCAGTACTTC. Encoded protein: CASRLAGPLREQYF. The J gene is TRBJ2-7, the V gene TRBV25-1; 10 bases map to TRBD2. Germline V gene sequence: CDR1 MGHDK, CDR2 SYGVNS. The junction had 8 bases not matched to a gene; V was cut back by 6 bases and J by 6 bases. This CDR3 has 14 residues.

V is TRBV29-1 and J is TRBJ2-1; D is uncertain. CDR3 length equals 11 residues. Trimming took off 2 bases at V and 7 bases at J, with 6 bases between the two ends. Germline values: CDR1 SQVTM, CDR2 ANQGSEA. CDR3 in amino acids: CSVERMNEQFF. DNA for the CDR3: TGCAGCGTTGAACGAATGAATGAGCAGTTCTTC.

This clonotype was found many times. The chain combines TRBV12-3 or TRBV12-4 with TRBJ1-5; no clear D gene. The CDR3 is made up of 12 amino acids. With 4 bases removed from V and 5 bases from J, the gap between germline ends came to 6 bases. The CDR3 loop reads CASSSKDQPQHF. CDR3 DNA sequence: TGTGCCAGCAGTTCTAAGGATCAGCCCCAGCATTTT.

This clonotype has a handful of counts. The V gene is TRBV28, the J gene TRBJ2-5; weak D call: TRBD2 (6 bases). The V gene lost 3 bases and the J gene lost 2 bases, with 19 bases spanning the gap. The CDR3 contains 17 residues. The germline CDR1 and CDR2 sequences are MDHEN and SYDVKM. This CDR3 reads CASSLLVEGLPQETQYF. The DNA for the CDR3 is TGTGCCAGCAGTTTGTTGGTAGAGGGACTTCCACAAGAGACCCAGTACTTC.

This clonotype occurred a few times. The chain has TRBV20-1 and TRBJ1-2; D ambiguous. Germline V gene data show CDR1 as DFQATT and CDR2 as SNEGSKA (reference sequence). Deletions cut 5 bases from V and 6 bases from J, with 10 bases between. This CDR3 has 11 residues. CDR3 DNA: TGCAGTGCTCCGAAGGGTAATGGCTACACCTTC. Its translation: CSAPKGNGYTF.

In its sample, this clonotype was seen many times. The chain links TRBV6-5 to TRBJ2-7, with D possibly being TRBD2 (5 bases). Germline V gene sequence: CDR1 MNHEY, CDR2 SVGAGI. This CDR3 is 11 amino acids long. Trimming pared 5 bases from V and 3 bases from J, leaving 5 bases between. The CDR3 loop reads CASSRGYEQYF. CDR3 in DNA: TGTGCCAGCAGTCGGGGCTACGAGCAGTACTTC.

This clonotype was seen at least ten times. The chain joins TRBV15 to TRBJ2-7, with D possibly being TRBD1 (6 bases). The CDR3 has 13 residues. The germline V gene has CDR1 LNHNV and CDR2 YYDKDF (reference sequence). The V and J ends lost 2 bases and 5 bases respectively, with 10 bases between them. The CDR3 spells CATSRRQADEQYF. For the CDR3, the DNA is TGTGCCACCAGCAGACGACAGGCGGACGAGCAGTACTTC.